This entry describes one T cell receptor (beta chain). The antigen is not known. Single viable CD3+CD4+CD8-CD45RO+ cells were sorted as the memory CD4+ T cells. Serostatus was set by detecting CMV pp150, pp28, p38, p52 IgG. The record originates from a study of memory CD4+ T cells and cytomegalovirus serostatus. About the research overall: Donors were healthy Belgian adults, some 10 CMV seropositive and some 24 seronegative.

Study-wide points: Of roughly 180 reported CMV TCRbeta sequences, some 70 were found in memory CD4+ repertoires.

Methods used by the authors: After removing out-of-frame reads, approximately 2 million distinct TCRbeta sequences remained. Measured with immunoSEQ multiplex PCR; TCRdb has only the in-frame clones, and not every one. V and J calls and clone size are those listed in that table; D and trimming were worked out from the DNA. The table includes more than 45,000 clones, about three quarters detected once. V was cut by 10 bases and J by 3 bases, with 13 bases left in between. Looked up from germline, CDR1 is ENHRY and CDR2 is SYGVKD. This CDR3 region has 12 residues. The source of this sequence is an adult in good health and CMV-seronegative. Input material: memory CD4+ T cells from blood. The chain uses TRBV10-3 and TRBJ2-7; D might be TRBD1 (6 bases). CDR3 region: CATRTEYYEQYF. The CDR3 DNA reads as TGTGCCACCCGGACAGAATACTACGAGCAGTACTTC.